These 32 T cell receptor beta chains were sequenced from one sample in a study of T cells in localized non-small cell lung cancer. The repertoire was sequenced with immunoSEQ multiplex PCR; TCRdb's copy has only in-frame clones and lacks some. The sample contains about 21,000 clones, approximately 88% of which appear only once. The sample in question was peripheral blood mononuclear cells, obtained before any cancer treatment. The origin of the receptors is a male donor at least 60 years old with stage II lung adenocarcinoma.

The CDR3 loop is CASSLAGPANEQYF. The CDR3 DNA reads TGCGCCAGCAGCTTGGCCGGGCCCGCAAACGAGCAGTACTTC. The rearrangement uses TRBV5-1 and TRBJ2-7; D is ambiguous. From germline, CDR1 is SGHRS and CDR2 YFSETQ. V was trimmed by 0 bases and J by 5 bases, leaving 12 bases between them. The CDR3 length is 14 residues.

The chain carries TRBV2 and TRBJ2-3; TRBD2 is a possible D gene (5 bases). The germline CDR1 and CDR2 sequences are SNHLY and FYNNEI. This CDR3 region has 15 residues. Between the trimmed V and J ends, which lost 7 bases and 1 base, there was a span of 15 bases. CDR3 sequence reads: CASTAKRRGTDTQYF. CDR3 coding DNA: TGTGCCAGCACGGCCAAGCGGAGAGGCACAGATACGCAGTATTTT.

This clone has more than one count but fewer than ten. The chain is built from TRBV5-4 and TRBJ2-3; D possibly corresponds to TRBD2 (6 bases). Germline lookup yields CDR1 SGHNT and CDR2 YYREEE (reference sequence). V was trimmed by 5 bases and J by 0 bases, leaving 16 bases between them. This CDR3 comprises 16 residues. The CDR3 here is CASSQSAGRSTDTQYF. Here the CDR3 DNA reads TGTGCCAGCAGTCAATCGGCGGGGCGTAGCACAGATACGCAGTATTTT.

The V gene is TRBV19, the J gene TRBJ1-4, with D unresolved. Germline CDR1 reads LNHDA; CDR2 reads SQIVND (reference sequence). Trimming took 8 bases from V and 4 from J, leaving 11 bases between them. The CDR3 runs to 13 residues. The chain's CDR3 is CASSVGSNEKLFF. DNA of the CDR3: TGTGCCAGTTCCGTTGGGAGTAATGAAAAACTGTTTTTT.

This clone was detected once. The rearrangement links TRBV6-5 to TRBJ2-1; D possibly corresponds to TRBD1 (6 bases). Germline lookup yields CDR1 MNHEY and CDR2 SVGAGI. CDR3 length equals 15 residues. V gave up 2 bases and J gave up 9 bases, with 17 bases separating them. CDR3 sequence reads: CASSYPRGFGLEQFF. The CDR3 nucleotides read TGTGCCAGCAGTTACCCCAGGGGATTCGGCCTTGAGCAGTTCTTC.

The V and J genes are TRBV28 and TRBJ2-1; no firm D call. The CDR3 runs 12 residues. Trimming took off 4 bases at V and 9 bases at J, with 10 bases between the two ends. The germline V gene has CDR1 MDHEN and CDR2 SYDVKM. CDR3 sequence: CASSSLTSEQFF. As DNA, the CDR3 is TGTGCCAGCAGTTCCCTGACGAGTGAGCAGTTCTTC.

The rearrangement links TRBV18 to TRBJ2-5, with TRBD2 matching over 9 bases. J gave up 4 bases and V 3 bases, and 3 bases lay outside the gene matches. The CDR3 spans 14 residues. CDR1 KGHSH and CDR2 LQKENI come from the germline V gene. The DNA of the CDR3 is TGTGCCAGCTCACCTACGACTAGCGGAGAGACCCAGTACTTC. Translated, it gives CASSPTTSGETQYF.

The CDR3: CASRGTRGWNTEAFF. CDR3 coding DNA: TGTGCCAGCCGAGGGACCAGGGGATGGAACACTGAAGCTTTCTTT. The chain uses TRBV7-9 and TRBJ1-1; a weak D match, TRBD1 (6 bases). The ends were cut back, 8 bases at V and 1 base at J, with 17 bases in the middle. This CDR3 is built from 15 residues. Germline V gene lookup returns CDR1 SEHNR and CDR2 FQNEAQ (reference sequence). Together with reference TRBV7-9 and TRBJ1-1, the CDR3 gives the full variable domain: DTGVSQNPRHKITKRGQNVTFRCDPISEHNRLYWYRQTLGQGPEFLTYFQNEAQLEKSRLLSDRFSAERPKGSFSTLEIQRTEQGDSAMYLCASRGTRGWNTEAFFGQGTRLTVV.

CDR3 coding DNA: TGTGCCAGCAGCTTAGGGCGGACTCGCACCGGGGAGCTGTTTTTT. It codes for CASSLGRTRTGELFF. The rearrangement uses TRBV7-8 and TRBJ2-2; perhaps TRBD2 as D (5 bases). This CDR3 region has 15 residues. Germline loops: CDR1 SGHVS, CDR2 FQNEAQ. Trimming cost V 1 base and J 4 bases, with 10 bases left between them. The full variable domain, with the rest looked up from reference TRBV7-8 and TRBJ2-2, is GAGVSQSPRYKVAKRGQDVALRCDPISGHVSLFWYQQALGQGPEFLTYFQNEAQLDKSGLPSDRFFAERPEGSVSTLKIQRTQQEDSAVYLCASSLGRTRTGELFFGEGSRLTVL.

This chain connects TRBV28 to TRBJ2-3, with TRBD1 matching 8 bases. CDR1 MDHEN and CDR2 SYDVKM come from the germline V gene. The CDR3 has 15 residues. V lost 7 bases, J lost 2 bases, and 8 bases stayed unmatched. In DNA, the CDR3 is TGTGCCAGCACTCATGGGACAGGAGCCACAGATACGCAGTATTTT. This sequence encodes CASTHGTGATDTQYF.

The chain combines TRBV4-1 with TRBJ2-3, with 8 bases fitting TRBD2. Trimming took 5 bases from V and 0 from J; bases not matched to a gene: 4. The CDR3 contains 15 residues. Germline-derived CDR1 and CDR2 are MGHRA and YSYEKL. CDR3 region: CASSFLAGSTDTQYF. The CDR3 nucleotides read TGCGCCAGCAGCTTTTTAGCGGGAAGCACAGATACGCAGTATTTT.

J is TRBJ1-2 and V is TRBV5-1; D gene ambiguous. Per germline, CDR1 SGHRS and CDR2 YFSETQ. The CDR3 has 17 residues. V was cut by 1 base and J by 4 bases, with 20 bases left in between. CDR3: CASSLRAASSAGYGYTF. CDR3 DNA sequence: TGCGCCAGCAGCTTGCGGGCAGCCAGCTCGGCTGGCTATGGCTACACCTTC.

The chain combines TRBV10-2 with TRBJ1-1; D is uncertain. CDR1 is WSHSY, CDR2 SAAADI, per germline. CDR3 length: 12 amino acids. The V and J ends lost 4 bases and 2 bases respectively, with 5 bases between them. As DNA, the CDR3 is TGCGCCAGCAGTGGGCCCAACACTGAAGCTTTCTTT. Protein: CASSGPNTEAFF.

The rearrangement joins TRBV7-9 to TRBJ2-7; D remains ambiguous. Between the trimmed V and J ends, which lost 4 bases and 6 bases, there was a span of 10 bases. This CDR3 region has 12 residues. Germline V gene lookup returns CDR1 SEHNR and CDR2 FQNEAQ (reference sequence). The CDR3 loop is CASSSVATEQYF. CDR3 nucleotide sequence: TGTGCCAGCAGCTCAGTCGCCACCGAGCAGTACTTC.

This chain uses TRBV5-6 with TRBJ2-3; TRBD1 is a possible D gene (5 bases). CDR3 length: 14 amino acids. The V and J ends lost 7 bases and 2 bases respectively, with 14 bases between them. Germline V gives CDR1 SGHDT, CDR2 YYEEEE. CDR3 in amino acids: CASGQFRVTDTQYF. As DNA, the CDR3 is TGTGCCAGCGGTCAGTTCAGGGTCACAGATACGCAGTATTTT.

This chain connects TRBV6-5 to TRBJ2-1, with 8 positions matching TRBD2. The germline V gene encodes CDR1 MNHEY and CDR2 SVGAGI. Unmatched junction bases numbered 6, after V lost 2 bases and J lost 6 bases. This CDR3 is 15 amino acids long. Written as DNA, the CDR3 is TGTGCCAGCAGTTACCGTACGGGAGGGATCAATGAGCAGTTCTTC. Amino acid sequence: CASSYRTGGINEQFF.

The chain uses TRBV29-1 and TRBJ2-5, with 14 bases aligning to TRBD2. This CDR3 has 14 amino acids. Looked up from germline, CDR1 is SQVTM and CDR2 is ANQGSEA. Losses at the gene ends were 6 bases for V and 6 bases for J; bases not matched to a gene: 6. For the CDR3, the DNA is TGCAGCGTCGGGACTAGCGGGAGACCCAAGACCCAGTACTTC. Protein: CSVGTSGRPKTQYF.

To note about this clone: A far larger clone is off by one base, so a read error is likely. The chain has TRBV10-1 and TRBJ2-3; 11 bases map to TRBD2. From germline, CDR1 is WNHNN and CDR2 SYGVQD (reference sequence). CDR3 length equals 16 residues. For the CDR3, the DNA is TGCGCCTGCAGTGGAAGACTAGCGGGAAACTCAGATACGCAGTATTTT. The encoded protein is CACSGRLAGNSDTQYF.

This chain connects TRBV28 to TRBJ2-2; D possibly uses TRBD1 or TRBD2 (5 bases each). V lost 11 bases and J 7 bases, leaving 23 bases between the germline ends. This CDR3 spans 15 amino acids. CDR1 and CDR2 (germline): MDHEN, SYDVKM. The CDR3 DNA reads as TGTGCCGCCAATGAGAGGGGCCGTCGGGGCGGGGAGCTGTTTTTT. This gives the protein CAANERGRRGGELFF.

The V and J genes are TRBV28 and TRBJ1-5, with D possibly being TRBD1 (5 bases). There are 16 residues in the CDR3. V dropped 3 bases and J dropped 7 bases, with 19 bases sitting between them. CDR1 and CDR2 (germline): MDHEN, SYDVKM. The CDR3 loop is CASSFGSSLRGQPQHF. In nucleotides, the CDR3 is TGTGCCAGCAGTTTTGGGTCGTCTTTGAGGGGCCAGCCCCAGCATTTT.

This chain uses TRBV28 with TRBJ2-5; the D gene is possibly TRBD2 (5 bases). The CDR3 extends over 14 amino acids. V was pared by 5 bases and J by 4 bases, with 14 bases between. From germline, CDR1 is MDHEN and CDR2 SYDVKM. The CDR3 DNA reads as TGTGCCAGCAGTAATATACTAGATGGAGAGACCCAGTACTTC. Encoded protein: CASSNILDGETQYF.

This clone was observed a handful of times. As DNA, the CDR3 is TGTGCCAGCAGCACCGGGACCCTAGCCCAGCCCCAGCATTTT. Amino acids: CASSTGTLAQPQHF. The V call is TRBV2, the J call TRBJ1-5; D might be TRBD1 (5 bases). Trimming cost V 6 bases and J 7 bases, with 16 bases left between them. The CDR3 is 14 amino acids. Germline V gene data show CDR1 as SNHLY and CDR2 as FYNNEI.

The genes are TRBV7-9 and TRBJ2-7, with unresolved D. V was clipped by 5 bases and J by 12 bases, with 20 bases between them. The V gene's germline CDR1 is SEHNR and CDR2 FQNEAQ (reference sequence). The CDR3 is 13 residues long. Written as DNA, the CDR3 is TGTGCCAGCAGCGGACGAGAAAGCTTGGGGTTGTACTTC. Translation: CASSGRESLGLYF. Using reference TRBV7-9 and TRBJ2-7 for the parts outside the CDR3, the full variable domain is DTGVSQNPRHKITKRGQNVTFRCDPISEHNRLYWYRQTLGQGPEFLTYFQNEAQLEKSRLLSDRFSAERPKGSFSTLEIQRTEQGDSAMYLCASSGRESLGLYFGPGTRLTVT.

The rearrangement uses TRBV27 and TRBJ2-5; D may match TRBD1 or TRBD2 (5 bases each). The CDR3 is made up of 14 amino acids. V shed 0 bases and J shed 5 bases, with 10 bases lying between them. Germline CDR1 reads MNHEY; CDR2 reads SMNVEV (reference sequence). The CDR3 region is CASSLSGVWETQYF. CDR3 DNA: TGTGCCAGCAGTTTATCGGGGGTTTGGGAGACCCAGTACTTC.

V usage is TRBV7-9 and J usage is TRBJ2-3; 9 nucleotides agree with TRBD1. Germline values: CDR1 SEHNR, CDR2 FQNEAQ (reference sequence). This CDR3 has 18 amino acids. Trimming removed 5 bases from V and 3 bases from J; junction bases left unmatched: 15. The DNA for the CDR3 is TGTGCCAGCAGCCGCGCCCGACAGGGGGTAGGGGAAACAGATACGCAGTATTTT. As protein: CASSRARQGVGETDTQYF. The entire variable domain, with the rest obtained from reference TRBV7-9 and TRBJ2-3, is as follows: DTGVSQNPRHKITKRGQNVTFRCDPISEHNRLYWYRQTLGQGPEFLTYFQNEAQLEKSRLLSDRFSAERPKGSFSTLEIQRTEQGDSAMYLCASSRARQGVGETDTQYFGPGTRLTVL.

The chain uses TRBV5-4 and TRBJ2-3; perhaps TRBD1 as D (6 bases). V lost 4 bases to trimming and J lost 5 bases, with 17 bases between them. Germline-derived CDR1 and CDR2 are SGHNT and YYREEE (reference sequence). This CDR3 has 15 residues. CDR3: CASSGQQGHGDTQYF. The DNA for the CDR3 is TGTGCCAGCAGCGGACAACAGGGTCACGGAGATACGCAGTATTTT.

The chain recombines TRBV11-2 with TRBJ1-1; TRBD1 might be the D (5 bases). V lost 5 bases to trimming and J lost 5 bases, with 18 bases between them. In germline, CDR1 is SGHAT, CDR2 FQNNGV. The CDR3 length is 15 residues. The CDR3 nucleotides read TGTGCCAGCAGCCCCTTCGGGGTCGGGGGGACTGAAGCTTTCTTT. Protein product: CASSPFGVGGTEAFF.

The chain links TRBV5-1 to TRBJ2-1; D not resolved. Trimming stripped 0 bases from V and 4 bases from J, with 11 bases between. Germline V gene lookup returns CDR1 SGHRS and CDR2 YFSETQ. The CDR3 contains 15 residues. The CDR3 region has the DNA TGCGCCAGCAGCTTGGACAGCTACCAATACAATGAGCAGTTCTTC. It is translated as CASSLDSYQYNEQFF.

This clone was observed a handful of times. The gene calls are TRBV7-9 and TRBJ2-7, with D possibly matching TRBD2 (6 bases). The CDR3 spans 13 residues. V gave up 5 bases and J gave up 5 bases, with 13 bases separating them. Germline CDR1 SEHNR, CDR2 FQNEAQ (reference sequence). CDR3 bases: TGTGCCAGCAGCCCCCCCTGGGGGGACGAGCAGTACTTC. Protein: CASSPPWGDEQYF.

V usage is TRBV9 and J usage is TRBJ1-2, with D possibly TRBD1 on 5 matching bases. Trimming removed 2 bases from V and 5 bases from J, with 13 bases in between. CDR1 is SGDLS, CDR2 YYNGEE, per germline. This CDR3 region has 14 residues. The CDR3, as DNA: TGTGCCAGCAGCGTCGGAGGGGCCCTATATGGCTACACCTTC. This codes for CASSVGGALYGYTF.

The rearrangement uses TRBV2 and TRBJ2-6; D perhaps matches TRBD1 (5 bases). Germline CDR1 reads SNHLY; CDR2 reads FYNNEI. The CDR3 consists of 15 residues. The V end was cut by 4 bases, the J end by 3 bases, with 10 bases between. CDR3 bases: TGTGCCAGCAGTGCTATAGGGGATGGGGCCAACGTCCTGACTTTC. Translation: CASSAIGDGANVLTF. Full variable domain (rest looked up from reference TRBV2 and TRBJ2-6): EPEVTQTPSHQVTQMGQEVILRCVPISNHLYFYWYRQILGQKVEFLVSFYNNEISEKSEIFDDQFSVERPDGSNFTLKIRSTKLEDSAMYFCASSAIGDGANVLTFGAGSRLTVL.

The V gene is TRBV2, the J gene TRBJ2-7, with 7 bases that match TRBD2. The CDR3 length is 15 residues. The V segment lost 4 bases and the J segment 6 bases; nucleotides outside the gene matches: 12. The germline gives CDR1 SNHLY, CDR2 FYNNEI. The CDR3 protein is CASSAMGGSSSEQYF. The CDR3 nucleotides read TGTGCCAGCAGTGCGATGGGCGGGAGCTCGTCCGAGCAGTACTTC.